Listed here is a single T cell receptor (beta chain). No antigen is known for it. The data belong to a study of cytomegalovirus exposure and HLA in healthy donors. General study points: Several of the most significant clusters appeared, in a later analysis, to be linked to common viral pathogens. At a 0.05 false discovery rate, a later analysis found some 18,000 TCR beta sequences to be associated with HLA alleles.

Primers included in the PCR were 60 Vbeta and 13 Jbeta primers. Some clones are missing from TCRdb's copy, which holds only in-frame ones; the method was immunoSEQ multiplex PCR. The listing contains tens of thousands of clones. The sequenced sample consisted of PBMCs. The receptor was isolated from a man aged 40-50 years in good health and CMV-seronegative.

The CDR3: CASSVGQEYTEAFF. The DNA for the CDR3 is TGTGCCAGCAGCGTAGGACAGGAGTACACTGAAGCTTTCTTT. The chain combines TRBV9 with TRBJ1-1; D is possibly TRBD1 (6 bases). Trimming shortened V by 0 bases and J by 3 bases, and 9 bases separated the two germline ends. The CDR3 is 14 residues long. CDR1 is SGDLS, CDR2 YYNGEE, per germline.